The 10 T cell receptor beta chains reported below all come from one sample, sequenced in a study of T cells in Graves' hyperthyroidism and ophthalmopathy. The investigators amplified TCR beta CDR3 regions from RNA transcripts. The TCR CDR3 first-round RT-PCR relied on the HTBI primer set. TCRdb used MiXCR to reprocess the multiplex PCR reads, holding one entry per CDR3 protein. In the table there are more than 300,000 distinct CDR3 sequences, around a sixth of which are singletons. The sample taken for sequencing was blood. Every receptor here comes from a man aged 18 to 30 with Graves' ophthalmopathy.

Many counts were recorded for this clonotype. The genes are TRBV6-5 and TRBJ1-1, with TRBD1 identical over 8 bases. Germline CDR1 reads MNHEY; CDR2 reads SVGAGI. V lost 0 bases to trimming and J lost 7 bases; unmatched junction nucleotides: 4. The CDR3 sequence is 14 residues long. CDR3 nucleotides: TGTGCCAGCAGTTACTCCAGGGGGCCTGTTGAAGCTTTCTTT. It yields the protein CASSYSRGPVEAFF.

This clonotype was recorded only once. The gene calls are TRBV7-9 and TRBJ1-1; D not certain. There are 14 residues in the CDR3. Per the germline V gene, CDR1 is SEHNR and CDR2 is FQNEAQ (reference sequence). V shed 5 bases and J shed 1 base, with 11 bases lying between them. The CDR3 DNA reads TGTGCCAGCAGCCCGAGGGTGGCGAACACTGAAGCTTTCTTT. Translated, it gives CASSPRVANTEAFF.

This clonotype has at least ten counts. This chain connects TRBV6-2 or TRBV6-3 to TRBJ2-3; TRBD2 matches at 7 bases. CDR3 size: 16 residues. The V gene end was trimmed by 4 bases and the J gene end by 8 bases; junction bases not matched to a gene: 15. The germline V gene has CDR1 MNHEY and CDR2 SVGEGT. CDR3 in amino acids: CASSSIGLVDGPTQYF. The CDR3 nucleotides read TGTGCCAGCAGTTCGATTGGACTAGTTGATGGGCCTACGCAGTATTTT.

The chain is built from TRBV28 and TRBJ1-2, with a tentative D call TRBD1 (5 bases). V was pared by 6 bases and J by 4 bases, with 18 bases between. There are 15 residues in the CDR3. CDR1 and CDR2 (germline): MDHEN, SYDVKM. CDR3 nucleotide sequence: TGTGCCAGCAGGCATACAGGTGCGGCCCGCTATGGCTACACCTTC. This encodes CASRHTGAARYGYTF.

In its sample, this clonotype was seen many times. The rearrangement uses TRBV11-2 and TRBJ1-1; D remains ambiguous. Trimming took 0 bases from V and 6 from J, leaving 8 bases between them. The CDR3 has 13 residues. From germline, CDR1 is SGHAT and CDR2 FQNNGV. Here the CDR3 reads CASSLEVTAEAFF. Written as DNA, the CDR3 is TGTGCCAGCAGCTTAGAAGTAACAGCTGAAGCTTTCTTT.

The chain uses TRBV4-1 and TRBJ2-7; D unclear. CDR3 length: 15 residues. V was shortened by 1 base and J by 7 bases, with 17 bases between the two germline ends. Looked up from germline, CDR1 is MGHRA and CDR2 is YSYEKL. CDR3 sequence reads: CASSQVGSTWKEQYF. Written as DNA, the CDR3 is TGCGCCAGCAGCCAAGTCGGCTCGACATGGAAGGAGCAGTACTTC.

There are a few counts of this clonotype. V usage is TRBV6-1 and J usage is TRBJ1-6; 8 nucleotides line up with TRBD1. The trim removed 5 bases at V and 4 bases at J, leaving 4 bases unmatched. Germline CDR1 MNHNS, CDR2 SASEGT. The CDR3 runs 15 residues. The CDR3 DNA reads as TGTGCCAGCAGTAACGGACAGGGATATAATTCACCCCTCCACTTT. It codes for CASSNGQGYNSPLHF.

The sample holds a few counts of this clonotype. The CDR3 region is CASSRSGTGWGEAFF. As DNA, the CDR3 is TGCGCCAGCAGTCGTTCCGGGACAGGGTGGGGTGAAGCTTTCTTT. The V gene is TRBV4-1, the J gene TRBJ1-1, with TRBD1 identical over 9 bases. The ends lost 6 bases at V and 7 bases at J; junction bases unmatched: 12. Germline CDR1 is MGHRA and CDR2 is YSYEKL. This CDR3 has 15 amino acids.

This clonotype showed up just a few times. The V call is TRBV28, the J call TRBJ1-5; 12 positions agree with TRBD1. Trimming took 8 bases from V and 7 from J; bases not matched to a gene: 18. There are 18 residues in the CDR3. Germline CDR1 reads MDHEN; CDR2 reads SYDVKM. This CDR3 is CASASWGMGQGAGQPQHF. CDR3 bases: TGTGCCAGCGCTTCTTGGGGCATGGGACAGGGGGCAGGACAGCCCCAGCATTTT.

This clonotype has more than one count but fewer than ten. The chain links TRBV5-1 to TRBJ2-3; 15 bases fit TRBD2. The V gene's germline CDR1 is SGHRS and CDR2 YFSETQ. The trim removed 3 bases at V and 0 bases at J, leaving 2 bases unmatched. This CDR3 is 17 amino acids long. CDR3 sequence (DNA): TGCGCCAGCAGCTCAGGACTAGCGGGAGGGAGCACAGATACGCAGTATTTT. This encodes CASSSGLAGGSTDTQYF.